This T cell receptor beta chain was found in a study of T-cell reconstitution after alpha-beta-depleted transplantation in children. It was with unique molecular identifiers that the TCRbeta library was prepared. TCRdb ran MiXCR on the PCR reads and lists one entry per CDR3 protein. The data show about 640,000 distinct CDR3 sequences, around 16% seen once. This clonotype was counted a single time. The germline V gene has CDR1 SGHKS and CDR2 YYEKEE (reference sequence). Losses at the gene ends were 3 bases for V and 1 base for J; bases not matched to a gene: 3. The CDR3 length is 16 residues. This sequence was found in a human donor who donated a stem cell graft to a child with acute myeloid leukemia. The chain couples TRBV5-5 to TRBJ2-1; 11 nucleotides line up with TRBD2. The source was PBMCs from the stem cell graft donor, collected from the stem cell graft. This CDR3 is CASSSLAGASYNEQFF. CDR3 bases: TGTGCCAGCAGCTCACTAGCGGGGGCGTCCTACAATGAGCAGTTCTTC.